This T cell receptor beta chain was retrieved from a study of blood T cell repertoires in COVID-19. Study details: PBMCs, B-cell-depleted T cells, or T cells provided the cDNA or gDNA that made up the material.

This CDR3 region has 15 residues. With V trimmed by 0 bases and J by 4 bases, 2 bases remained unmatched. Germline CDR1 SGHNT, CDR2 YYREEE (reference sequence). Using immunoSEQ multiplex PCR, the repertoire was profiled, and TCRdb retains in-frame clones only, with some absent. Of just over 300,000 clones in the sample, 89% were seen once. The J gene is TRBJ2-2, the V gene TRBV5-4; 8 bases match TRBD1. Source material: peripheral blood. The TCR originated in a woman aged 25 to 39 with COVID-19, enrolled during active disease. The CDR3 is CASSLAGQGTGELFF. As DNA, the CDR3 is TGTGCCAGCAGCTTGGCCGGACAGGGCACCGGGGAGCTGTTTTTT.